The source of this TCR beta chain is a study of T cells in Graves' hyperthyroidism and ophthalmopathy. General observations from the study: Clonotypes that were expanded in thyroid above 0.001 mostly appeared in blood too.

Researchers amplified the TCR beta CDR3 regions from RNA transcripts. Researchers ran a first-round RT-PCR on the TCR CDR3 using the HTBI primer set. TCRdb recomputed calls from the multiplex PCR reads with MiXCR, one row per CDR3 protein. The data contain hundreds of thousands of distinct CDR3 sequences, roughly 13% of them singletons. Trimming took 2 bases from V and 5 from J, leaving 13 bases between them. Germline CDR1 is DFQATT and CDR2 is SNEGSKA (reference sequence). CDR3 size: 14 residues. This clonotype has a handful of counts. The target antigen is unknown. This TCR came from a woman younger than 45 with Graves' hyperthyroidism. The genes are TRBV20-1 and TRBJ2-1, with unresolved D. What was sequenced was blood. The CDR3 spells CSARNPPSDNEQFF. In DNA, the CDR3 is TGCAGTGCTAGAAACCCTCCCAGCGACAATGAGCAGTTCTTC.